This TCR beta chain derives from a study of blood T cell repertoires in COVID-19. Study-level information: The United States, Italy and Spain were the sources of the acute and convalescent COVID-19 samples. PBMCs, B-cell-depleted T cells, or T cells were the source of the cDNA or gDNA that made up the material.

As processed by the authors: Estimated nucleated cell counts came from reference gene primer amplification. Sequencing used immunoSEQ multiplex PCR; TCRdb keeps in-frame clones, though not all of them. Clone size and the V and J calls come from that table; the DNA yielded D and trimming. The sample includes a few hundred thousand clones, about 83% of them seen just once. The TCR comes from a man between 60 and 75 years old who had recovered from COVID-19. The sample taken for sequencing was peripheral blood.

CDR3 in amino acids: CAIRGQSSKETQYF. CDR3 sequence (DNA): TGTGCCATCAGAGGACAATCGAGCAAAGAGACCCAGTACTTC. This sequence joins TRBV10-3 and TRBJ2-5, with a possible D match to TRBD1 (5 bases). Germline CDR1 is ENHRY and CDR2 is SYGVKD. CDR3 length equals 14 residues. V dropped 6 bases and J dropped 3 bases, with 14 bases sitting between them.